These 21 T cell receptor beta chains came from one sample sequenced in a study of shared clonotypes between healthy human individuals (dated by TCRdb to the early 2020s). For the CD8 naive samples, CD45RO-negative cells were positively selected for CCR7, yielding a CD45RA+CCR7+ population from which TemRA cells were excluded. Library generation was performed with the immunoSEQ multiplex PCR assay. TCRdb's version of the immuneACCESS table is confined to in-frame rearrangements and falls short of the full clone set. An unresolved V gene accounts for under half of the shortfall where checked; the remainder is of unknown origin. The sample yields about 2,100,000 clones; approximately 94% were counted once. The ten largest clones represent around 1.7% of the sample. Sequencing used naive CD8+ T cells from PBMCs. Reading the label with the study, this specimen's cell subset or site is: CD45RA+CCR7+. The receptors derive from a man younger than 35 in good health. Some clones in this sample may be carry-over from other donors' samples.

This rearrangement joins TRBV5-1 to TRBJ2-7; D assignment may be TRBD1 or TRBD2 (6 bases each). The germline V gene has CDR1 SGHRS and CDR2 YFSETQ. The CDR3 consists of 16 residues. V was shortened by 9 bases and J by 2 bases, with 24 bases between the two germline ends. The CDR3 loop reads CAIGGFYVPIPYEQYF. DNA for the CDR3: TGCGCCATCGGGGGCTTCTATGTACCGATCCCCTACGAGCAGTACTTC.

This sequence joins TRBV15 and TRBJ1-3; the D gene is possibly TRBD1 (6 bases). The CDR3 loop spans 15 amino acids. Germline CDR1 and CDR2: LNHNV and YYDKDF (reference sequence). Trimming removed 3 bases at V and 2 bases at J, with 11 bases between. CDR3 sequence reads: CATSRVGAAGNTIYF. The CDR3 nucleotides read TGTGCCACCAGCAGGGTGGGGGCGGCTGGAAACACCATATATTTT.

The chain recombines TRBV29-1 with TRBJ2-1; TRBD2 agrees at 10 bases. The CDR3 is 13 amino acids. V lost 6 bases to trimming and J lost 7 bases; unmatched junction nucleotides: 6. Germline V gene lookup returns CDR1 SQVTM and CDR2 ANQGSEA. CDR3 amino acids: CSVRLAGWNEQFF. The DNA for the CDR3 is TGCAGCGTCAGACTAGCGGGTTGGAATGAGCAGTTCTTC.

This CDR3 reads CASSVGWDRGNNEQFF. CDR3 in DNA: TGTGCCAGTAGTGTGGGTTGGGACAGGGGGAACAATGAGCAGTTCTTC. The rearrangement uses TRBV19 and TRBJ2-1; 11 nucleotides agree with TRBD1. V shed 5 bases and J 5 bases; nucleotides not matched to a gene: 8. The CDR3 length is 16 residues. CDR1 and CDR2 (germline): LNHDA, SQIVND (reference sequence).

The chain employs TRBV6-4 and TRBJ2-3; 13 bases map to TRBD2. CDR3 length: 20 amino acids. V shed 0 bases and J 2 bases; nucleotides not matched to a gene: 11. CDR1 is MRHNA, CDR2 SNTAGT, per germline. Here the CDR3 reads CASSDSMDWTSGSFTDTQYF. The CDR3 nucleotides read TGTGCCAGCAGTGACTCGATGGACTGGACTAGCGGGAGTTTCACAGATACGCAGTATTTT.

The CDR3 region has the DNA TGTGCCAGCAGCGTGGGGGGACGCGAGTCGGAAGCTTTCTTT. This translates into CASSVGGRESEAFF. This chain uses TRBV9 with TRBJ1-1, with D tentatively TRBD1 (5 bases). V was pared by 2 bases and J by 8 bases, with 16 bases between. The length of the CDR3 is 14 residues. Looked up from germline, CDR1 is SGDLS and CDR2 is YYNGEE.

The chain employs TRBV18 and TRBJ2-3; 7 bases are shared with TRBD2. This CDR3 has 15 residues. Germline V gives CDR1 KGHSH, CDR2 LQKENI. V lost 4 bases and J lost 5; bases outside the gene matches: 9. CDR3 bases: TGTGCCAGCTCACTCTCGCGACTAGCCAGAGATACGCAGTATTTT. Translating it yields CASSLSRLARDTQYF.

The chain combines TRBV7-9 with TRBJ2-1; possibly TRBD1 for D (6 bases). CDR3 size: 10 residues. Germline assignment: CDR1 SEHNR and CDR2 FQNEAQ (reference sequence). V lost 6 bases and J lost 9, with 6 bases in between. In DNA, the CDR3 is TGTGCCAGCAGGGGGGCTGAGCAGTTCTTC. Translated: CASRGAEQFF.

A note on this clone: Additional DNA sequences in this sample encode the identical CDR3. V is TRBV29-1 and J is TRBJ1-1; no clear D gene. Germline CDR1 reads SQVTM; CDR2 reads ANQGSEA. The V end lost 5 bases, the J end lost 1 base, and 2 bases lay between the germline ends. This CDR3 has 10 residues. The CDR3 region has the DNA TGCAGCGTTAGGAACACTGAAGCTTTCTTT. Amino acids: CSVRNTEAFF.

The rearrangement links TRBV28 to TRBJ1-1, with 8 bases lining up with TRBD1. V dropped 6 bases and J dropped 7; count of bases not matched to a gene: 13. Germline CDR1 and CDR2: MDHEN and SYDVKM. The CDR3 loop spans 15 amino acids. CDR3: CASREKRTGKIEAFF. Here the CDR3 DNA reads TGTGCCAGCAGGGAAAAGAGGACAGGGAAGATTGAAGCTTTCTTT. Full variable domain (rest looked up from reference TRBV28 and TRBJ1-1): DVKVTQSSRYLVKRTGEKVFLECVQDMDHENMFWYRQDPGLGLRLIYFSYDVKMKEKGDIPEGYSVSREKKERFSLILESASTNQTSMYLCASREKRTGKIEAFFGQGTRLTVV.

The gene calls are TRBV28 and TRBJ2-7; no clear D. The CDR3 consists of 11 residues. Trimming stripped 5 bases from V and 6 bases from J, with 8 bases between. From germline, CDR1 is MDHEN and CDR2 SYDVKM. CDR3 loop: CASSTNREQYF. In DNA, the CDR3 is TGTGCCAGCAGTACCAACCGCGAGCAGTACTTC.

The CDR3 DNA reads TGTGCCATCAGTGAGAGTTTGACAGATATCTGGCATGAGCAGTTCTTC. Translating it yields CAISESLTDIWHEQFF. The rearrangement uses TRBV10-3 and TRBJ2-1; possible D gene TRBD1, 5 bases. The V and J ends lost 2 bases and 8 bases respectively, with 19 bases between them. This CDR3 contains 16 residues. CDR1 and CDR2 from the germline V gene are ENHRY and SYGVKD.

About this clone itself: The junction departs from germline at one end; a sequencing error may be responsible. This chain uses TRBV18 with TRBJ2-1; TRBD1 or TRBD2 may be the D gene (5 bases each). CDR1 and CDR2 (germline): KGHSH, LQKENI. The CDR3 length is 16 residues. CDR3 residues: CASSPLPGSSYNEQFF. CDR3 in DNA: TGTGCCAGCTCCCCACTGCCAGGGAGCTCCTACAATGAGCAGTTCTTC.

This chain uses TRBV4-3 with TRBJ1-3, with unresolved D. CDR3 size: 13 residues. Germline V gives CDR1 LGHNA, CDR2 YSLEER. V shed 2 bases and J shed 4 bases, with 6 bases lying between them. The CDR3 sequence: CASSQSPGNTIYF. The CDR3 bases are TGCGCCAGCAGCCAAAGTCCCGGAAACACCATATATTTT.

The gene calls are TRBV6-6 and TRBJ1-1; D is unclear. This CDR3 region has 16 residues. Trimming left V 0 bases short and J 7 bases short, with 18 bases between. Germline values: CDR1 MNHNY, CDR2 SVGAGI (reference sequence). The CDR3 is CASSYSPGEGYSEAFF. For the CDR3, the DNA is TGTGCCAGCAGTTACTCCCCGGGCGAAGGGTACAGTGAAGCTTTCTTT.

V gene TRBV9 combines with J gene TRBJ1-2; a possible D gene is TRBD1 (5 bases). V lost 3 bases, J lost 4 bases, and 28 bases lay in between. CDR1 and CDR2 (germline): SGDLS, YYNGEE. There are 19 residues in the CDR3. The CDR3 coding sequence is TGTGCCAGCAGCGCGATTCCGGGACGAGATTCTACCGGAACCTATGGCTACACCTTC. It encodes CASSAIPGRDSTGTYGYTF. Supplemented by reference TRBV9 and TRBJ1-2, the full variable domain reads DSGVTQTPKHLITATGQRVTLRCSPRSGDLSVYWYQQSLDQGLQFLIQYYNGEERAKGNILERFSAQQFPDLHSELNLSSLELGDSALYFCASSAIPGRDSTGTYGYTFGSGTRLTVV.

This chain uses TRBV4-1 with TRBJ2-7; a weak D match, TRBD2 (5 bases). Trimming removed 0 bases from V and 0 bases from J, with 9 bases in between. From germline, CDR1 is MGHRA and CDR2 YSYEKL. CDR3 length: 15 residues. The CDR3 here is CASSQDAGYSYEQYF. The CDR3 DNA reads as TGCGCCAGCAGCCAAGATGCGGGTTACTCCTACGAGCAGTACTTC.

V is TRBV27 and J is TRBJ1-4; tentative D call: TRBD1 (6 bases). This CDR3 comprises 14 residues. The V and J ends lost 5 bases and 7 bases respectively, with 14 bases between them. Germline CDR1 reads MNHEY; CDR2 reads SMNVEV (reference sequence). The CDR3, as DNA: TGTGCCAGCAGTCCTGTTGGGGGGGCTGAAAAACTGTTTTTT. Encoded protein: CASSPVGGAEKLFF.

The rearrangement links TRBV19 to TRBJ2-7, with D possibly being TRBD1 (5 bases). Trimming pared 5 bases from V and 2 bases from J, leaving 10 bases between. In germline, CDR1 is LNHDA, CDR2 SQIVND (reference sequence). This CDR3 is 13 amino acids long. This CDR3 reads CASSVGAAYEQYF. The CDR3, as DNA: TGTGCCAGTAGTGTAGGGGCGGCCTACGAGCAGTACTTC.

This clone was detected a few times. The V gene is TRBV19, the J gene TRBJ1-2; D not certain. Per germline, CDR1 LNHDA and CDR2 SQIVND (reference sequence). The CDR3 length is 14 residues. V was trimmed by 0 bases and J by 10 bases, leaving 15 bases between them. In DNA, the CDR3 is TGTGCCAGTAGTATAGATCGAGACGGTCTGGACTACACCTTC. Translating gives CASSIDRDGLDYTF.

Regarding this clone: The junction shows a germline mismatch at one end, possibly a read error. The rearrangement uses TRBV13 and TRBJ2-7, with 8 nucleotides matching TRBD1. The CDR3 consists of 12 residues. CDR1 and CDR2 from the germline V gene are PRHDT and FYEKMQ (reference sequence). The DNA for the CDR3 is TGTGCCAGCAGCCATGAAAGGGACAGGCAGAGCTTC. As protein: CASSHERDRQSF.